The T cell receptor (beta chain) described here comes from a study of CD8 T cells in Susac syndrome. RNA was extracted with the RNeasy kit, and a quantity of roughly 0.45 to 1 ug was reverse transcribed using random hexamers. MiXCR was run by TCRdb on the immunoSEQ multiplex PCR reads, yielding one entry per CDR3 protein. The table has some 200,000 distinct CDR3 sequences, roughly 96% seen once; the top ten hold about 0.09%. Per germline, CDR1 KGHSH and CDR2 LQKENI. CDR3 size: 15 residues. The J segment lost 0 bases and the V segment lost 6 bases, leaving 6 bases of the junction unmatched. The clonotype originates from a human donor with multiple sclerosis. The chain uses TRBV18 and TRBJ1-1, with 8 bases matching TRBD1. What was sequenced was CD4+ T cells from PBMCs. The CDR3 DNA sequence: TGTGCCAGCTCGACAGGGGTCTTTATGAACACTGAAGCTTTCTTT. It encodes CASSTGVFMNTEAFF.